This T cell receptor beta chain appears in the sequencing data of a study of cytomegalovirus exposure and HLA in healthy donors. Whole-study findings and limits: In vitro assays verified that three CMV-associated chains recognized CMV antigens specifically. The authors listed 164 TCR beta chains as cytomegalovirus-associated.

Remarks on this clone: Its antigen is unidentified.

The PCR contained 60 Vbeta and 13 Jbeta primers. The table came from immunoSEQ multiplex PCR; TCRdb's copy has only in-frame clones and leaves some out. The listing records tens of thousands of clones. The CDR3 contains 15 residues. Germline V CDR1 and CDR2: SEHNR, FQNEAQ (reference sequence). With 5 bases clipped from V and 2 bases from J, the junction kept 7 bases outside the gene matches. Sequenced sample: PBMCs. This sequence originates from a man under 40 in good health and CMV-seronegative. The V and J genes are TRBV7-9 and TRBJ2-7; TRBD2 agrees at 9 bases. The CDR3 nucleotides are TGTGCCAGCAGCGGAACGGGCGGGAGGGCCTACGAGCAGTACTTC. It codes for CASSGTGGRAYEQYF.